The 18 T cell receptor beta chains below were found in one sample sequenced in a study of T-cell memory formation after mild COVID-19. MiXCR, run by TCRdb on the 5' RACE reads, gives a single entry per CDR3 protein. The sample has roughly 300,000 distinct CDR3 sequences, around 16% seen once; the top ten hold about 23%. Sequencing input: PBMCs or a T cell subset sorted from them (not recorded which). All receptors come from a man aged 18-30 years who had mild COVID-19 (a few samples of this study predate the infection). Cell type and time point are not known.

This clonotype was seen only a few times. The J gene is TRBJ2-5, the V gene TRBV5-1; perhaps TRBD1 as D (5 bases). The CDR3 loop spans 15 amino acids. Deletions cut 0 bases from V and 0 bases from J, with 9 bases between. Germline loops: CDR1 SGHRS, CDR2 YFSETQ. The CDR3 region is CASSLGPGNQETQYF. In DNA form, the CDR3 reads TGCGCCAGCAGCTTGGGCCCAGGGAACCAAGAGACCCAGTACTTC.

This clonotype was found many times. This chain links TRBV20-1 with TRBJ2-7, with 11 bases aligning to TRBD1. Looked up from germline, CDR1 is DFQATT and CDR2 is SNEGSKA (reference sequence). J was trimmed by 7 bases and V by 0 bases; bases with no gene match: 2. The CDR3 is made up of 13 amino acids. CDR3 amino acids: CSARDGQGAEQYF. The CDR3 coding sequence is TGCAGTGCTAGAGATGGACAGGGGGCGGAGCAGTACTTC.

Many counts were recorded for this clonotype. V and J are TRBV7-9 and TRBJ1-1; D remains ambiguous. This CDR3 has 13 residues. The ends were cut back, 5 bases at V and 5 bases at J, with 12 bases in the middle. Per germline, CDR1 SEHNR and CDR2 FQNEAQ (reference sequence). The CDR3 here is CASSEVAYTEAFF. DNA of the CDR3: TGTGCCAGCAGCGAAGTGGCATATACTGAAGCTTTCTTT.

This clonotype was detected only a few times. The CDR3 nucleotides are TGTGCCAGCAGTTTCCTAGCGGCCCAAGAGACCCAGTACTTC. Amino acid sequence: CASSFLAAQETQYF. The V call is TRBV27, the J call TRBJ2-5; 7 bases map to TRBD2. The CDR3 runs to 14 residues. V shed 3 bases and J 1 base; nucleotides not matched to a gene: 2. Germline CDR1 reads MNHEY; CDR2 reads SMNVEV (reference sequence).

V is TRBV10-3 and J is TRBJ2-5, with 8 bases fitting TRBD1. The V segment lost 2 bases and the J segment 4 bases; nucleotides outside the gene matches: 0. This CDR3 contains 13 residues. Germline lookup yields CDR1 ENHRY and CDR2 SYGVKD. The CDR3 DNA reads as TGTGCCATCAGTGAGACAGGGGGAGAGACCCAGTACTTC. Its protein product is CAISETGGETQYF.

This clonotype was seen at least ten times. V usage is TRBV7-2 and J usage is TRBJ1-1, with TRBD1 as a possible D gene (5 bases). Germline CDR1 SGHTA, CDR2 FQGNSA. V shed 5 bases and J shed 4 bases, with 11 bases lying between them. This CDR3 is 13 amino acids long. This chain's CDR3 is CASSRRVGTEAFF. The CDR3 DNA is TGTGCCAGCAGCCGCAGGGTGGGCACTGAAGCTTTCTTT.

The chain recombines TRBV4-3 with TRBJ1-4, with 8 bases fitting TRBD1. The V gene end was trimmed by 0 bases and the J gene end by 7 bases; junction bases not matched to a gene: 10. In germline, CDR1 is LGHNA, CDR2 YSLEER. The CDR3 has 17 residues. The CDR3 sequence: CASSQEGPPGGGEKLFF. The CDR3 DNA follows: TGCGCCAGCAGCCAAGAAGGCCCGCCAGGGGGCGGTGAAAAACTGTTTTTT.

This clonotype was seen a single time. This chain connects TRBV3-1 to TRBJ2-3; D unresolved. Trimming pared 0 bases from V and 10 bases from J, leaving 11 bases between. This CDR3 is 13 amino acids long. Germline V gene lookup returns CDR1 LGHDT and CDR2 YNNKEL (reference sequence). The CDR3 loop is CASSQDIPRAQYF. The CDR3 region has the DNA TGTGCCAGCAGCCAAGATATCCCCCGGGCGCAGTATTTT.

This clonotype has more than one count but fewer than ten. The chain is built from TRBV7-9 and TRBJ2-2, with a possible D match to TRBD2 (5 bases). The germline V gene has CDR1 SEHNR and CDR2 FQNEAQ (reference sequence). Trimming removed 4 bases at V and 0 bases at J, with 24 bases between. The CDR3 is 20 amino acids. CDR3: CASSSYPRGIRATNTGELFF. As DNA, the CDR3 is TGTGCCAGCAGCTCATACCCCCGGGGTATCAGAGCGACGAACACCGGGGAGCTGTTTTTT. Full variable domain (rest looked up from reference TRBV7-9 and TRBJ2-2): DTGVSQNPRHKITKRGQNVTFRCDPISEHNRLYWYRQTLGQGPEFLTYFQNEAQLEKSRLLSDRFSAERPKGSFSTLEIQRTEQGDSAMYLCASSSYPRGIRATNTGELFFGEGSRLTVL.

The chain employs TRBV7-2 and TRBJ2-3, with D maybe TRBD2 (6 bases). Germline values: CDR1 SGHTA, CDR2 FQGNSA. V lost 1 base and J lost 3, with 14 bases in between. CDR3 length: 16 amino acids. CDR3 residues: CASSLVGGTLTDTQYF. The CDR3 bases are TGTGCCAGCAGCTTAGTTGGCGGGACCCTGACAGATACGCAGTATTTT.

The table lists this clonotype with many counts. The V call is TRBV4-3, the J call TRBJ1-5; D is unresolved. The V gene lost 0 bases and the J gene lost 10 bases, with 10 bases spanning the gap. The length of the CDR3 is 13 residues. Germline lookup yields CDR1 LGHNA and CDR2 YSLEER. The DNA for the CDR3 is TGCGCCAGCAGCCAAGATACCCGGGAACCCCAGCATTTT. It specifies CASSQDTREPQHF.

This clonotype was observed a few times. The chain uses TRBV7-2 and TRBJ1-3; 7 bases fit TRBD1. Trimming cost V 3 bases and J 2 bases; bases outside gene matches: 7. Germline-derived CDR1 and CDR2 are SGHTA and FQGNSA. CDR3 size: 16 residues. CDR3 nucleotides: TGTGCCAGCAGCTTTCAAGGGGGCAGCGCTGGAAACACCATATATTTT. This sequence encodes CASSFQGGSAGNTIYF.

This clonotype was counted ten times or more. The V gene is TRBV7-2, the J gene TRBJ2-3; TRBD2 matches 8 bases. The J segment lost 6 bases and the V segment lost 8 bases, leaving 10 bases of the junction unmatched. The CDR3 covers 14 residues. CDR1 SGHTA and CDR2 FQGNSA come from the germline V gene. CDR3 amino acids: CASRKRLATDTQYF. CDR3 nucleotide sequence: TGTGCCAGCCGGAAACGACTAGCGACGGATACGCAGTATTTT.

This clonotype was observed a few times. V is TRBV5-1 and J is TRBJ2-3; 8 bases line up with TRBD2. The V and J ends lost 0 bases and 0 bases, in that order; junction bases with no gene match: 15. The CDR3 consists of 20 residues. Per the germline V gene, CDR1 is SGHRS and CDR2 is YFSETQ. The chain's CDR3 is CASSLDSGRGGRSSTDTQYF. CDR3 in DNA: TGCGCCAGCAGCTTGGACTCGGGGCGCGGGGGGCGTTCTAGCACAGATACGCAGTATTTT.

The chain couples TRBV11-2 to TRBJ2-7; tentative D call: TRBD2 (5 bases). This CDR3 comprises 13 residues. Per germline, CDR1 SGHAT and CDR2 FQNNGV. V lost 5 bases and J 4 bases, leaving 12 bases between the germline ends. CDR3 sequence: CASSPAAGYEQYF. The CDR3 coding sequence is TGTGCCAGCAGCCCAGCCGCGGGTTACGAGCAGTACTTC.

The rearrangement links TRBV7-6 to TRBJ1-5; D gene unclear. Germline V gene sequence: CDR1 SGHVS, CDR2 FNYEAQ. The CDR3 sequence is 15 residues long. Trimming pared 2 bases from V and 2 bases from J, leaving 10 bases between. In nucleotides, the CDR3 is TGTGCCAGCAGCTTATACAGTGGGGGCAATCAGCCCCAGCATTTT. Protein product: CASSLYSGGNQPQHF.

This clonotype was counted only a few times. V is TRBV12-3 or TRBV12-4 and J is TRBJ2-1; D tentatively reads TRBD1 or TRBD2 (5 bases each). The CDR3 totals 14 residues. V gave up 3 bases and J gave up 7 bases, with 13 bases separating them. Here the CDR3 reads CASSFGTESNEQFF. Written as DNA, the CDR3 is TGTGCCAGCAGTTTTGGGACCGAGAGTAATGAGCAGTTCTTC.

CDR3 sequence: CASRGQGGQPQHF. In DNA, the CDR3 is TGTGCCAGCAGAGGACAGGGGGGCCAGCCCCAGCATTTT. The chain links TRBV12-3 or TRBV12-4 to TRBJ1-5; 10 nucleotides match TRBD1. The CDR3 runs to 13 residues. Trimming took 6 bases from V and 7 from J; bases not matched to a gene: 3.